The present entry profiles one T cell receptor (beta chain) with its context. The sample is drawn from a study of blood T cell repertoires in COVID-19. Study summary: Sites in the United States, Italy and Spain provided acute and convalescent COVID-19 samples. T cells, B-cell-depleted T cells, or PBMCs provided the cDNA or gDNA that served as material.

As handled by the study authors: From reference gene primer amplification, estimates of nucleated cell counts were derived. The repertoire was sequenced with immunoSEQ multiplex PCR; TCRdb's copy has only in-frame clones and lacks some. V and J calls and clone size follow that table, whereas D and trimming were derived from the DNA. The table lists about 260,000 clones, roughly 85% of them singletons, with about 14% in the top ten. The sequence derives from a human donor in a cohort sampled during active COVID-19. Material for sequencing was peripheral blood.

For the CDR3, the DNA is TGTGCCAGCAAAATGGGGAGTAGTACACCCGGGGAGCTGTTTTTT. Its protein is CASKMGSSTPGELFF. The chain combines TRBV27 with TRBJ2-2; D possibly corresponds to TRBD2 (5 bases). This CDR3 spans 15 amino acids. Trimming left V 7 bases short and J 6 bases short, with 18 bases between. Germline CDR1 is MNHEY and CDR2 is SMNVEV (reference sequence).